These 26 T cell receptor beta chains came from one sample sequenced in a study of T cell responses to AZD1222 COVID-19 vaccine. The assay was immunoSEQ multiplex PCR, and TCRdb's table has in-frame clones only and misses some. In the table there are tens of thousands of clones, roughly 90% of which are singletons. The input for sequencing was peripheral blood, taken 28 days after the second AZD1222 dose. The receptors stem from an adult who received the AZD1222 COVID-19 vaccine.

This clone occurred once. CDR3 coding DNA: TGTGCCAGCAGCCCACTCGGAGAGCGGGGGGGCCTGGACACCGGGGAGCTGTTTTTT. It translates to CASSPLGERGGLDTGELFF. V usage is TRBV11-2 and J usage is TRBJ2-2; 10 bases match TRBD2. CDR1 is SGHAT and CDR2 is FQNNGV in the germline V gene. This CDR3 is 19 amino acids long. The V gene end was trimmed by 5 bases and the J gene end by 3 bases; junction bases not matched to a gene: 15.

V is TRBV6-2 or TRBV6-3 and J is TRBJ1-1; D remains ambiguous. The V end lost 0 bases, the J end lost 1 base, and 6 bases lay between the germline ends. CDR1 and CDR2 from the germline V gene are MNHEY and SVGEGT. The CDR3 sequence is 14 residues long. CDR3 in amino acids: CASSYSTANTEAFF. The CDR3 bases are TGTGCCAGCAGTTACTCTACAGCGAACACTGAAGCTTTCTTT.

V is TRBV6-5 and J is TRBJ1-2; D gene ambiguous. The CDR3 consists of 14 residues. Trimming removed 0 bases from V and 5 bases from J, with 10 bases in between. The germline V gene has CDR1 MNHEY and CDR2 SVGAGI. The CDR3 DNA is TGTGCCAGCAGTTACTCGAGTGCGGAGTATGGCTACACCTTC. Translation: CASSYSSAEYGYTF.

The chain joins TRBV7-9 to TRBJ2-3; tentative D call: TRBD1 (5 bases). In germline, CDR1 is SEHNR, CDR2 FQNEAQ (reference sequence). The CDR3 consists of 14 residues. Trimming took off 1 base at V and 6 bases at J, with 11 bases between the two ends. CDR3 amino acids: CASSLDLGVDTQYF. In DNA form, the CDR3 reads TGTGCCAGCAGCTTAGACTTAGGGGTCGATACGCAGTATTTT.

The CDR3: CSVEGEPTSSLFF. CDR3 in DNA: TGCAGCGTTGAGGGGGAGCCCACGTCAAGTCTGTTTTTT. This chain joins TRBV29-1 and TRBJ1-4; perhaps TRBD1 as D (5 bases). The germline V gene encodes CDR1 SQVTM and CDR2 ANQGSEA. The CDR3 length is 13 residues. V gave up 3 bases and J gave up 14 bases, with 19 bases separating them.

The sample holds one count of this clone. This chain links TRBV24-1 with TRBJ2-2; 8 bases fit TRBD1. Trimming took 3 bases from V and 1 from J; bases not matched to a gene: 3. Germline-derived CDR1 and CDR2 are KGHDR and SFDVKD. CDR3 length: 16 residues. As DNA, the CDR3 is TGTGCCACCAGTGATCCCGGGACAGGGAACACCGGGGAGCTGTTTTTT. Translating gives CATSDPGTGNTGELFF.

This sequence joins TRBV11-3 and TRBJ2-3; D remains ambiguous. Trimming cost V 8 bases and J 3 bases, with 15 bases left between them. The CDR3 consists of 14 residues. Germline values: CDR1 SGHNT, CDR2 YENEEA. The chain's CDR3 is CASSLMAQTDTQYF. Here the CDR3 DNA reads TGTGCCAGCTCCTTGATGGCCCAGACAGATACGCAGTATTTT. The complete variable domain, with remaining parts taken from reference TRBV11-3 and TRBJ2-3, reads EAGVVQSPRYKIIEKKQPVAFWCNPISGHNTLYWYLQNLGQGPELLIRYENEEAVDDSQLPKDRFSAERLKGVDSTLKIQPAELGDSAVYLCASSLMAQTDTQYFGPGTRLTVL.

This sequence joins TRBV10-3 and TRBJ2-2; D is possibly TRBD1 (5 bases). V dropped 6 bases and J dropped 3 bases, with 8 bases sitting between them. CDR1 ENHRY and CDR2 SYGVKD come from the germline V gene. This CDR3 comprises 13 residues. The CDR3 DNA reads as TGTGCCATCAGATTCAGGGACACCGGGGAGCTGTTTTTT. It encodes CAIRFRDTGELFF.

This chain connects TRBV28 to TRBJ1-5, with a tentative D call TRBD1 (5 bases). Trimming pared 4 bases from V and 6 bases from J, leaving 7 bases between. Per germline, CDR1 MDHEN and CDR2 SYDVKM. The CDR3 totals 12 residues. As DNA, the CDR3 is TGTGCCAGCAGTTACGGGGGTCAGCCCCAGCATTTT. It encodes CASSYGGQPQHF.

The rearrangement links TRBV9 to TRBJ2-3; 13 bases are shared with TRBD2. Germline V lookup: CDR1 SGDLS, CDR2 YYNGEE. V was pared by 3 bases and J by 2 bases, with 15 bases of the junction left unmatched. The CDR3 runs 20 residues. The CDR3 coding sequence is TGTGCCAGCAGCGCACGGGACAGACTAGCGGGGGGCCTTCACACAGATACGCAGTATTTT. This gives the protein CASSARDRLAGGLHTDTQYF.

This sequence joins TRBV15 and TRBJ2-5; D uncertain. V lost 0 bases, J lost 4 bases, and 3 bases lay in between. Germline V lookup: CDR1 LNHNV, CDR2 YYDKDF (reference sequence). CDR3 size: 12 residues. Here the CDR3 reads CATSRDRETQYF. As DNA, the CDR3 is TGTGCCACCAGCAGAGATCGAGAGACCCAGTACTTC.

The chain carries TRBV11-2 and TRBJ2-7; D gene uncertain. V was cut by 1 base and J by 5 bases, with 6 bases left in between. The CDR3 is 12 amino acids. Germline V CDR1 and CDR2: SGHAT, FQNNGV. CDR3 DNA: TGTGCCAGCAGCTTAGGACCGCACGAGCAGTACTTC. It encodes CASSLGPHEQYF.

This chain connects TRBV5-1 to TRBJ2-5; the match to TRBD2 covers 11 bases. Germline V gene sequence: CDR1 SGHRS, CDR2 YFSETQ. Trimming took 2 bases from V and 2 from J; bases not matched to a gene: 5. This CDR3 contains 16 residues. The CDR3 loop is CASSFRTSGWQETQYF. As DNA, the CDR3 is TGCGCCAGCAGCTTTAGGACTAGCGGGTGGCAAGAGACCCAGTACTTC.

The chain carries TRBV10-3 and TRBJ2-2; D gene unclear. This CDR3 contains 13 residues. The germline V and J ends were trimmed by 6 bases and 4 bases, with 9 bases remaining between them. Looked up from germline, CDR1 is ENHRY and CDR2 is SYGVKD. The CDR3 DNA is TGTGCCATCAGCCCCTCCCGCACCGGGGAGCTGTTTTTT. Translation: CAISPSRTGELFF.

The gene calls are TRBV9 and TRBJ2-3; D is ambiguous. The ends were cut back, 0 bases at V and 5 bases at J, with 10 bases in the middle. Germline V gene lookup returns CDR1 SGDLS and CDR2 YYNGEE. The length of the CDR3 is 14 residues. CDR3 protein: CASSVVLRGDTQYF. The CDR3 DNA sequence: TGTGCCAGCAGCGTAGTTTTGAGAGGAGATACGCAGTATTTT.

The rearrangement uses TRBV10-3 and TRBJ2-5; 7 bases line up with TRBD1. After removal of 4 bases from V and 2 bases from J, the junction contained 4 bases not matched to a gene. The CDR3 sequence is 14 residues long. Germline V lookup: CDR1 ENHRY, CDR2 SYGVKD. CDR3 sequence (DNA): TGTGCCATCAGTGGTTCCAGGGGGCAAGAGACCCAGTACTTC. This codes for CAISGSRGQETQYF.

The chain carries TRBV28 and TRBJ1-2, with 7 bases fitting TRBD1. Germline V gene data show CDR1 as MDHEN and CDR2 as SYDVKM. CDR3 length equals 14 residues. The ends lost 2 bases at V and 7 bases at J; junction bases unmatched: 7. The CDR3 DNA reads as TGTGCCAGCAGTTTACGCGGGACAGTGAGTGGCTACACCTTC. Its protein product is CASSLRGTVSGYTF.

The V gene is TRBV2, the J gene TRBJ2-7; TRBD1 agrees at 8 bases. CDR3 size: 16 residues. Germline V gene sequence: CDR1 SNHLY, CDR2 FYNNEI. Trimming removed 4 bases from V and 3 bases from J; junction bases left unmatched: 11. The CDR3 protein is CASSGPVTGDLYEQYF. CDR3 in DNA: TGTGCCAGCAGTGGCCCGGTGACAGGGGACCTCTACGAGCAGTACTTC. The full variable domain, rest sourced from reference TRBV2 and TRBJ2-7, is EPEVTQTPSHQVTQMGQEVILRCVPISNHLYFYWYRQILGQKVEFLVSFYNNEISEKSEIFDDQFSVERPDGSNFTLKIRSTKLEDSAMYFCASSGPVTGDLYEQYFGPGTRLTVT.

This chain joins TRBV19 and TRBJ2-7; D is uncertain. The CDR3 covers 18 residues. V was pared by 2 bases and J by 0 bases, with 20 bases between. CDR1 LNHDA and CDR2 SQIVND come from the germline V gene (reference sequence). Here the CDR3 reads CASSISLFEWETSYEQYF. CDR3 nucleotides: TGTGCCAGTAGTATAAGTCTTTTTGAGTGGGAAACCTCCTACGAGCAGTACTTC.

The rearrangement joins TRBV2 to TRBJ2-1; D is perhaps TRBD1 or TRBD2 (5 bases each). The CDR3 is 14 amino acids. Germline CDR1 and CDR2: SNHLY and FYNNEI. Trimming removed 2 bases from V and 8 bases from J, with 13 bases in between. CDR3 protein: CASSERRQGDEQFF. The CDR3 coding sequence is TGTGCCAGCAGTGAAAGGAGGCAGGGCGATGAGCAGTTCTTC.

CDR3 nucleotides: TGTGCCAGCTCACCATACGAGGAAAACTATGGCTACACCTTC. It yields the protein CASSPYEENYGYTF. The rearrangement links TRBV18 to TRBJ1-2, with unresolved D. Germline CDR1 and CDR2: KGHSH and LQKENI. Trimming removed 2 bases from V and 2 bases from J, with 9 bases in between. The CDR3 length is 14 residues.

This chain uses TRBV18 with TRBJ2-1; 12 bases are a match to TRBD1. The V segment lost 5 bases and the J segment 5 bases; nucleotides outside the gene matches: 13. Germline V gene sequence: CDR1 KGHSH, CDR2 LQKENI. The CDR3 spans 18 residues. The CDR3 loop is CASSAMFPGQGAHNEQFF. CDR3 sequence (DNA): TGTGCCAGCTCAGCGATGTTTCCGGGACAGGGGGCCCACAATGAGCAGTTCTTC.

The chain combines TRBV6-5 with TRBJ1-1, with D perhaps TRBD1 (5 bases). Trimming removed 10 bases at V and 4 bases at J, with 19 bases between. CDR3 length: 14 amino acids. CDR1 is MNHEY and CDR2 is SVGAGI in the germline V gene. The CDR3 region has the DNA TGTGCCACACACTCGCGGGGGGGATCCACTGAAGCTTTCTTT. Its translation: CATHSRGGSTEAFF.

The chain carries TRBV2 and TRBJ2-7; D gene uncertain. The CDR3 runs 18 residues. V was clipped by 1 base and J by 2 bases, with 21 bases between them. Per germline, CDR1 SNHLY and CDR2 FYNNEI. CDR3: CASSEVFLVDQETYEQYF. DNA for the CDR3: TGTGCCAGCAGTGAAGTGTTTTTGGTGGATCAGGAAACCTACGAGCAGTACTTC.

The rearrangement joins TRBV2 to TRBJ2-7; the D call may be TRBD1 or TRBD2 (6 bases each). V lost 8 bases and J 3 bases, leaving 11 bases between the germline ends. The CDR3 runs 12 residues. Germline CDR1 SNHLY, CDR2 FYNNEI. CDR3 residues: CASRRDNYEQYF. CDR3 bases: TGTGCCAGCCGGCGGGACAACTACGAGCAGTACTTC.

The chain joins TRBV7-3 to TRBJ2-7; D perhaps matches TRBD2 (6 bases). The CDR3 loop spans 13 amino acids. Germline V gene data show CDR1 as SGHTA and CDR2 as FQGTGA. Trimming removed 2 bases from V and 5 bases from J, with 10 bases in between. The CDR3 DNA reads TGTGCCAGCAGCTTACCTCCTAGCGACGAGCAGTACTTC. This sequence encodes CASSLPPSDEQYF.